The clone carrying this TCR beta chain has only a few counts. The sample originates from a study of blood T cell repertoires in COVID-19. As for the study in general: Sample material is recorded as cDNA or gDNA derived from T cells, B-cell-depleted T cells, or PBMCs.

The CDR3 has 14 residues. The germline V and J ends were trimmed by 6 bases and 3 bases, with 14 bases remaining between them. The germline gives CDR1 MNHEY, CDR2 SVGAGI. Original analysis: Amplification of reference gene primers was used by the study to estimate nucleated cell counts. Profiling relied on immunoSEQ multiplex PCR, and the TCRdb table lists in-frame clones only, not all of them. The V and J calls and the clone size are those of that table, but D and trimming were determined from the DNA. The data hold approximately 90,000 clones, with about 89% observed a single time. Input material: peripheral blood. The receptor was isolated from a human donor in a cohort sampled during active COVID-19. The genes are TRBV6-5 and TRBJ1-1; perhaps TRBD1 as D (5 bases). CDR3 sequence reads: CASSKNRRDTEAFF. In DNA, the CDR3 is TGTGCCAGCAGCAAAAACAGGAGGGACACTGAAGCTTTCTTT.